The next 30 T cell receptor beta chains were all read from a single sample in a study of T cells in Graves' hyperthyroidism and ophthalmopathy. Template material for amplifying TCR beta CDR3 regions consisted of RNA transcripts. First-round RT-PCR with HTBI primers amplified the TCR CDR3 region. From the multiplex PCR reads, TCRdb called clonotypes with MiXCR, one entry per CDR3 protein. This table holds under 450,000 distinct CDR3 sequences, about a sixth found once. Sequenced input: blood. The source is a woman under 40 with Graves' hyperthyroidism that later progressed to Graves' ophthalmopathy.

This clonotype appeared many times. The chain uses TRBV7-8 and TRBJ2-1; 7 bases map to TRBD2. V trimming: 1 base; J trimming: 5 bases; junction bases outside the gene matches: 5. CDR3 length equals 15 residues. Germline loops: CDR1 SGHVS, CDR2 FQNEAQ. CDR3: CASSLGGGVHNEQFF. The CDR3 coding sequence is TGTGCCAGCAGCTTAGGGGGAGGGGTCCACAATGAGCAGTTCTTC.

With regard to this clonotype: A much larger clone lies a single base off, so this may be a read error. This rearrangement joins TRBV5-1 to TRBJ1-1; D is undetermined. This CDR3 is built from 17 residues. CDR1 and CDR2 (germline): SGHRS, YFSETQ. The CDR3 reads CASSLMGQNSLNTDAFF. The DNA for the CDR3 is TGCGCCAGCAGCTTAATGGGCCAGAACTCTCTGAACACTGATGCTTTCTTT.

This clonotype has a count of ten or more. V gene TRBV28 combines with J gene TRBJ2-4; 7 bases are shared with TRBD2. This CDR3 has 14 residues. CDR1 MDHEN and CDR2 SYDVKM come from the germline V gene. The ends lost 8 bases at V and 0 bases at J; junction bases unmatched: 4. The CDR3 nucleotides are TGTGCCAGCTTGGGAGGGCTAGCCAAAAACATTCAGTACTTC. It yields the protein CASLGGLAKNIQYF.

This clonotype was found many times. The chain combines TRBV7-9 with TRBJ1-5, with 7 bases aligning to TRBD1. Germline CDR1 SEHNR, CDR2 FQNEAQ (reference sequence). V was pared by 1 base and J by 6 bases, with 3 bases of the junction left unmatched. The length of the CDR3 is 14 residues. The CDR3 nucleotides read TGTGCCAGCAGCTTAGGAGGGGGCATTCAGCCCCAGCATTTT. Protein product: CASSLGGGIQPQHF.

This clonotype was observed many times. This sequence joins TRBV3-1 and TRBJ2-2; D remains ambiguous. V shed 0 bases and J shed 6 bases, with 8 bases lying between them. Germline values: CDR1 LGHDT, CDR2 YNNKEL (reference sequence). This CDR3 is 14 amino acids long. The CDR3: CASSQDHLPGELFF. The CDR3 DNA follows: TGTGCCAGCAGCCAAGATCACCTGCCCGGGGAGCTGTTTTTT. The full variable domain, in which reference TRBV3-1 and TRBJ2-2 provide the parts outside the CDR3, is DTAVSQTPKYLVTQMGNDKSIKCEQNLGHDTMYWYKQDSKKFLKIMFSYNNKELIINETVPNRFSPKSPDKAHLNLHINSLELGDSAVYFCASSQDHLPGELFFGEGSRLTVL.

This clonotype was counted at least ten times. DNA for the CDR3: TGTGCCAGCAGCACCTCGACAGGGTTGAACACTGAAGCTTTCTTT. Protein product: CASSTSTGLNTEAFF. The J gene is TRBJ1-1, the V gene TRBV7-9; 7 bases agree with TRBD1. Germline CDR1 reads SEHNR; CDR2 reads FQNEAQ (reference sequence). The length of the CDR3 is 15 residues. The junction had 6 bases not matched to a gene; V was cut back by 5 bases and J by 0 bases.

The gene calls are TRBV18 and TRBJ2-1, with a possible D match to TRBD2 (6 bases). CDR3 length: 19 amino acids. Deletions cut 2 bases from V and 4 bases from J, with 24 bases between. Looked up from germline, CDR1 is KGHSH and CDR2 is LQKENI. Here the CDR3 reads CASSPTGNAVADLYNEQFF. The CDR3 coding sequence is TGTGCCAGCTCACCAACGGGGAACGCGGTAGCGGACCTGTACAATGAGCAGTTCTTC.

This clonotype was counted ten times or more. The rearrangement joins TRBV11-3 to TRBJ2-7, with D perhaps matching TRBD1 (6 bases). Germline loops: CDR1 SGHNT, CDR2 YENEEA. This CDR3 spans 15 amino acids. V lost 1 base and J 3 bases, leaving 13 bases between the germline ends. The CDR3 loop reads CASSLAAGDGYEQYF. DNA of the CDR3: TGTGCCAGCAGCTTAGCGGCAGGGGATGGCTACGAGCAGTACTTC. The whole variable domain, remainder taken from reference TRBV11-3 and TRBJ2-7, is EAGVVQSPRYKIIEKKQPVAFWCNPISGHNTLYWYLQNLGQGPELLIRYENEEAVDDSQLPKDRFSAERLKGVDSTLKIQPAELGDSAVYLCASSLAAGDGYEQYFGPGTRLTVT.

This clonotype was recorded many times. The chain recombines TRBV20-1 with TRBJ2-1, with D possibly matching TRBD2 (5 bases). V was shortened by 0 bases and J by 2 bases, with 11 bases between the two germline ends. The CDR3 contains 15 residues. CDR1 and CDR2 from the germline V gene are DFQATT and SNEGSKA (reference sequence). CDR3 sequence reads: CSARDLAQTYNEQFF. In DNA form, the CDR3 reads TGCAGTGCTAGAGATTTAGCGCAGACCTACAATGAGCAGTTCTTC.

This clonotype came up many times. For the CDR3, the DNA is TGTGCCAGCAGCAGGGATCGGGGGCTCCCTTCACCCCTCCACTTT. It is translated as CASSRDRGLPSPLHF. This chain joins TRBV12-3 or TRBV12-4 and TRBJ1-6, with D tentatively TRBD1 (6 bases). This CDR3 has 15 amino acids. Trimming removed 6 bases at V and 9 bases at J, with 18 bases between.

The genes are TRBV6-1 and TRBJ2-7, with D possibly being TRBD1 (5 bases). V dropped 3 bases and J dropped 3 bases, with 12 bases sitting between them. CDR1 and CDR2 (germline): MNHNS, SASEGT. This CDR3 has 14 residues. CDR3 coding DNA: TGTGCCAGCAGTGATTTTGGACACCTCTACGAGCAGTACTTC. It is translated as CASSDFGHLYEQYF.

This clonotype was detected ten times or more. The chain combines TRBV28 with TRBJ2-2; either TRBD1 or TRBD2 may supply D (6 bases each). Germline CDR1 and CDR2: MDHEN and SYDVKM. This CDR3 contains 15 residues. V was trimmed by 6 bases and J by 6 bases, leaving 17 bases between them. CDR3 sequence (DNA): TGTGCCAGCAGGAGTCTTCGAGGGGGGTCCGGGGAGCTGTTTTTT. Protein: CASRSLRGGSGELFF.

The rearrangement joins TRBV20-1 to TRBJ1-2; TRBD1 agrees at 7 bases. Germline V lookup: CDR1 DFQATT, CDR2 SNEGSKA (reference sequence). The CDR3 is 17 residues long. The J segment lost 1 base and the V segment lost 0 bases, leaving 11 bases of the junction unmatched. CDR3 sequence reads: CSARDRARQGINYGYTF. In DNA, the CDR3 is TGCAGTGCTAGAGATAGAGCGAGACAGGGCATTAACTATGGCTACACCTTC.

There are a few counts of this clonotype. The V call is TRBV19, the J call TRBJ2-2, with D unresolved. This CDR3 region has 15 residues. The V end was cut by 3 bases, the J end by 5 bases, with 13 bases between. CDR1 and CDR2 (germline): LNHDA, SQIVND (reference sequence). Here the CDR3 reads CASSILGSKTGELFF. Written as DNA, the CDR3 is TGTGCCAGTAGTATTCTAGGCAGCAAAACCGGGGAGCTGTTTTTT.

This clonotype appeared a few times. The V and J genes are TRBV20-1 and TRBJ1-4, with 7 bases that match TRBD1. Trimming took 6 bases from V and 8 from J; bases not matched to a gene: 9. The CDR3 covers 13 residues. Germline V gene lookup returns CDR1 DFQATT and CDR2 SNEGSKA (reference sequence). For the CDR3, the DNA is TGCAGTGCCTTTCAGGGGGAACGAGAAAAACTGTTTTTT. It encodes CSAFQGEREKLFF.

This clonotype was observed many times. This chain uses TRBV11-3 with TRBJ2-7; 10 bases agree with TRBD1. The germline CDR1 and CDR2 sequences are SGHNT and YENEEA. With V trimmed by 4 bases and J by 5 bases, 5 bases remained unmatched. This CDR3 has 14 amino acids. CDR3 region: CASSSGQGMDEQYF. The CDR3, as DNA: TGTGCCAGCAGCTCGGGACAGGGGATGGACGAGCAGTACTTC.

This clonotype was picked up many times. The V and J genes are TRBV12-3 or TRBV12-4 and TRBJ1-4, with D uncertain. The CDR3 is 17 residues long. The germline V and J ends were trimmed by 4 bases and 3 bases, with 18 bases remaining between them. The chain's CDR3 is CASSSSGSAIPNEKLFF. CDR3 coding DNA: TGTGCCAGCAGTTCCTCAGGTTCCGCGATACCTAATGAAAAACTGTTTTTT.

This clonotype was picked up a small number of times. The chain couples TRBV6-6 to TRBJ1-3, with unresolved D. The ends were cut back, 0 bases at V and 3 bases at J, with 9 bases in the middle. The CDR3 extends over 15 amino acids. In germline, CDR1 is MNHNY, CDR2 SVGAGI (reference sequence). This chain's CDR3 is CASSYSWEVGNTIYF. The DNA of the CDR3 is TGTGCCAGCAGTTACTCGTGGGAGGTTGGAAACACCATATATTTT.

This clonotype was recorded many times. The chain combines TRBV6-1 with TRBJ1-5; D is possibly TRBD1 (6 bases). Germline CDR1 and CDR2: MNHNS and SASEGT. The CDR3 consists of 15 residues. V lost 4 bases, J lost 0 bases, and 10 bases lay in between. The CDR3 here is CASSVEGVSNQPQHF. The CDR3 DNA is TGTGCCAGCAGTGTCGAGGGGGTTAGCAATCAGCCCCAGCATTTT.

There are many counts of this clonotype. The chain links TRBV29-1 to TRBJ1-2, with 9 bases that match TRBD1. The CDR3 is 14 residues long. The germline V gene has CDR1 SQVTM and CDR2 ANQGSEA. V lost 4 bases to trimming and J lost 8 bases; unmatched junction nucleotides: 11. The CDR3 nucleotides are TGCAGCGTTGGACCGACAGGGGGTTTAGGAGGCTACACCTTC. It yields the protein CSVGPTGGLGGYTF.

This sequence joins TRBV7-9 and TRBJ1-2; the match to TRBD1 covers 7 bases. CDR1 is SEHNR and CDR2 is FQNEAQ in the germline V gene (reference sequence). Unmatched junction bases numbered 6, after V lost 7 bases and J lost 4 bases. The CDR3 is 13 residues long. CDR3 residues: CASIPTGTYGYTF. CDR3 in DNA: TGTGCCAGCATCCCGACAGGGACCTATGGCTACACCTTC.

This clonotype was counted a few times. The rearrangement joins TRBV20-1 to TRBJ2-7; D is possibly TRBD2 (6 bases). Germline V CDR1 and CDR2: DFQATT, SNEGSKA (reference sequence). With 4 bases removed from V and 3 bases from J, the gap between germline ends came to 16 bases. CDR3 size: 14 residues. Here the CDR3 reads CSATGAGSRYEQYF. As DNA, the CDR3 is TGCAGTGCTACTGGGGCGGGATCACGCTACGAGCAGTACTTC.

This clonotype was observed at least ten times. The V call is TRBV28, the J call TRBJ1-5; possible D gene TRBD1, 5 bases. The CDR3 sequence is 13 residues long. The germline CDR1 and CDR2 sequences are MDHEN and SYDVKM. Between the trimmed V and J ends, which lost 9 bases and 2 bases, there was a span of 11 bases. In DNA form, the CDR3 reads TGTGCCAGTTACTGGGGGGGCAATCAGCCCCAGCATTTT. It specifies CASYWGGNQPQHF.

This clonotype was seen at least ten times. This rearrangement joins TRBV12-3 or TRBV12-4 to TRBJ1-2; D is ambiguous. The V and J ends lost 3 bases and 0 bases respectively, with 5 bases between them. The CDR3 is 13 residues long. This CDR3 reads CASSFASNYGYTF. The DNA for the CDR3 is TGTGCCAGCAGTTTTGCCTCTAACTATGGCTACACCTTC.

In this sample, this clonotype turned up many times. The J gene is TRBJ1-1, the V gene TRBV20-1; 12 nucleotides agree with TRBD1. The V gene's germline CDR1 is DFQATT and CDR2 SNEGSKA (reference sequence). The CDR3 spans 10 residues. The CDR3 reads CRGDRGQAFF. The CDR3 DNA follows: TGCAGGGGGGACAGGGGGCAAGCTTTCTTT.

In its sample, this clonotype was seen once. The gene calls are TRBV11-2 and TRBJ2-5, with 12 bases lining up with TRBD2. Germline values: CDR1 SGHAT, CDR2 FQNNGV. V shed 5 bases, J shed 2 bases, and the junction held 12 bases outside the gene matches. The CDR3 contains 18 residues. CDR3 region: CASSASHGLAGNQETQYF. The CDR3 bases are TGTGCCAGCAGCGCTAGTCACGGACTAGCGGGGAATCAAGAGACCCAGTACTTC.

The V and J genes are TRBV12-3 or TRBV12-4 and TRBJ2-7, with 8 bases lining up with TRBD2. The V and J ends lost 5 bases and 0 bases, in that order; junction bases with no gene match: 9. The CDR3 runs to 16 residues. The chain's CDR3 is CASSKSSGKLSYEQYV. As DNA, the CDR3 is TGTGCCAGCAGTAAAAGTAGCGGGAAACTCTCCTACGAGCAGTACGTC.

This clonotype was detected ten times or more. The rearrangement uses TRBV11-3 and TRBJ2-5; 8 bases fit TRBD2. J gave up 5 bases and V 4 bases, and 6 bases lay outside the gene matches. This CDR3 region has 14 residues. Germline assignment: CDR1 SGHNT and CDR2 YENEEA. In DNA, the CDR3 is TGTGCCAGCAGCTCGGGGGGGCCCCGGGAGACCCAGTACTTC. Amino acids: CASSSGGPRETQYF.

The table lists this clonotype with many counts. CDR3 sequence: CASSLFREQYF. Written as DNA, the CDR3 is TGTGCCAGCAGCCTATTTCGCGAGCAGTACTTC. The J gene is TRBJ2-7, the V gene TRBV7-8, with D hard to call. This CDR3 has 11 residues. Germline V CDR1 and CDR2: SGHVS, FQNEAQ. Deletions cut 5 bases from V and 6 bases from J, with 8 bases between. Looking up the rest from reference TRBV7-8 and TRBJ2-7 gives the full variable domain: GAGVSQSPRYKVAKRGQDVALRCDPISGHVSLFWYQQALGQGPEFLTYFQNEAQLDKSGLPSDRFFAERPEGSVSTLKIQRTQQEDSAVYLCASSLFREQYFGPGTRLTVT.

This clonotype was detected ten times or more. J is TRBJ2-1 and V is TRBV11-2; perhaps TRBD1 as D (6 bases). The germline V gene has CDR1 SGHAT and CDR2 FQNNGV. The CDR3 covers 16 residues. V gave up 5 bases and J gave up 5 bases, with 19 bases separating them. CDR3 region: CASSRRAGDGHNEQFF. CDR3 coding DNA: TGTGCCAGCAGCCGTCGGGCAGGGGACGGGCACAATGAGCAGTTCTTC.